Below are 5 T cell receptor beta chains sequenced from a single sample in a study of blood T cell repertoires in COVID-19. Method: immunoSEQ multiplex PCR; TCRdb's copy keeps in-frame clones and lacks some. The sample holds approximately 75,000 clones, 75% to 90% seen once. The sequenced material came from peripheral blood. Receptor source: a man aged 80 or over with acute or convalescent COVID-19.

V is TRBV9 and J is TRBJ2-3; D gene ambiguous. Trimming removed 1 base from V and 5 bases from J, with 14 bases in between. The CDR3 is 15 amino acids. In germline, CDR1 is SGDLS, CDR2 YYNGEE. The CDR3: CASSVSVFRVDTQYF. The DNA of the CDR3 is TGTGCCAGCAGCGTAAGTGTCTTTCGGGTAGATACGCAGTATTTT.

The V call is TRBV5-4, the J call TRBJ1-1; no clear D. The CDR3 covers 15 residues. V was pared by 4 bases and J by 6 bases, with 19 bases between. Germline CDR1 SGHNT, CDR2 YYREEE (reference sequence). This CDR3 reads CASSPGFSIVAEAFF. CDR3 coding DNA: TGTGCCAGCAGCCCAGGATTTTCTATAGTGGCTGAAGCTTTCTTT.

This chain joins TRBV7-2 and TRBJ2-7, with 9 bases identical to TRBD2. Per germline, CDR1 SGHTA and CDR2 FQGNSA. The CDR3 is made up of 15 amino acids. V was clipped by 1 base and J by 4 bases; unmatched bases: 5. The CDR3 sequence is CASSLGGGAEYEQYF. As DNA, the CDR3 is TGTGCCAGCAGCTTAGGCGGGGGGGCCGAATACGAGCAGTACTTC. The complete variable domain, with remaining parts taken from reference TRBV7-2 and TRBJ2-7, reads GAGVSQSPSNKVTEKGKDVELRCDPISGHTALYWYRQSLGQGLEFLIYFQGNSAPDKSGLPSDRFSAERTGGSVSTLTIQRTQQEDSAVYLCASSLGGGAEYEQYFGPGTRLTVT.

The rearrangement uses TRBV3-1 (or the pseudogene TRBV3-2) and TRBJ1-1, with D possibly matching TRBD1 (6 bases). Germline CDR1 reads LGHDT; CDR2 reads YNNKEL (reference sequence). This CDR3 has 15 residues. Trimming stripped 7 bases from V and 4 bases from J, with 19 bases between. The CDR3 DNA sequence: TGTGCCAGCACCGGGACAAACGCCTTGGGCACTGAAGCTTTCTTT. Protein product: CASTGTNALGTEAFF.

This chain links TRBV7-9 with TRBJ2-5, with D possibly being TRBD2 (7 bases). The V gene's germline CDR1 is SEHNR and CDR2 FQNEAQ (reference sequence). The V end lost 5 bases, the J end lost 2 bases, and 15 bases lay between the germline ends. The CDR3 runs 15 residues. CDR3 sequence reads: CASSPRGGGQETQYF. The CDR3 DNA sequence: TGTGCCAGCAGCCCGAGGGGGGGAGGGCAAGAGACCCAGTACTTC.